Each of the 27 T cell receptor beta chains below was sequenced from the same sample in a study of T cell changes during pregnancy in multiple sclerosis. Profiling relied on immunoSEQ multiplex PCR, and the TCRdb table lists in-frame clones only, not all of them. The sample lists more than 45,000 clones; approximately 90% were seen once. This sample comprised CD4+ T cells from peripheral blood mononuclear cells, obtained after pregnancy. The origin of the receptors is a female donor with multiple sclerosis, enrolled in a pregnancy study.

CDR3 nucleotides: TGTGCCAGCAGCCAAATGGAGTTGGCTGAAGCTTTCTTT. Translating gives CASSQMELAEAFF. This rearrangement joins TRBV14 to TRBJ1-1; D not certain. The V and J ends lost 2 bases and 6 bases respectively, with 10 bases between them. This CDR3 is built from 13 residues. From germline, CDR1 is SGHDN and CDR2 FVKESK.

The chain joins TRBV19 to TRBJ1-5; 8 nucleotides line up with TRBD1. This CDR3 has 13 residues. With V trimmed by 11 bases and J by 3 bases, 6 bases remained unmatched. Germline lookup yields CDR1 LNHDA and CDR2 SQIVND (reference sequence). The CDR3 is CACRTGTNQPQHF. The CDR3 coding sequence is TGTGCCTGCCGGACAGGGACCAATCAGCCCCAGCATTTT.

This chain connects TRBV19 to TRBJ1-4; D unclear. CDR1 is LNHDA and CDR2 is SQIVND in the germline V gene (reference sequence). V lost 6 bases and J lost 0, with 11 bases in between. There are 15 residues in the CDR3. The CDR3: CASRPGFATNEKLFF. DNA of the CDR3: TGTGCCAGTAGGCCGGGGTTTGCAACTAATGAAAAACTGTTTTTT. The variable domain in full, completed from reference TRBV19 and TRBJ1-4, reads DGGITQSPKYLFRKEGQNVTLSCEQNLNHDAMYWYRQDPGQGLRLIYYSQIVNDFQKGDIAEGYSVSREKKESFPLTVTSAQKNPTAFYLCASRPGFATNEKLFFGSGTQLSVL.

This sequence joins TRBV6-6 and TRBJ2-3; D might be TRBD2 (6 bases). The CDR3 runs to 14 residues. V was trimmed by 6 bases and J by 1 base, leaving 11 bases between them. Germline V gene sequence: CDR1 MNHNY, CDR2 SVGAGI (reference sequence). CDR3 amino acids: CASRTEGGTDTQYF. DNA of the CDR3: TGTGCCAGCAGGACGGAGGGTGGCACAGATACGCAGTATTTT.

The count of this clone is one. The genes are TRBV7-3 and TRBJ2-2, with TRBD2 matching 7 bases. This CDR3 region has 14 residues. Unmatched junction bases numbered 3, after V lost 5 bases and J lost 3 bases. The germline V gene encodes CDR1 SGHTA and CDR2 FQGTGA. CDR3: CASSSGTHTGELFF. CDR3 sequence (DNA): TGTGCCAGCAGCAGCGGGACGCACACCGGGGAGCTGTTTTTT.

The chain's CDR3 is CASSHARGPAFF. The CDR3 coding sequence is TGTGCCAGCAGCCACGCCAGAGGTCCAGCTTTCTTT. The chain recombines TRBV11-1 with TRBJ1-1, with D uncertain. The V end lost 5 bases, the J end lost 10 bases, and 14 bases lay between the germline ends. Per the germline V gene, CDR1 is SGHAT and CDR2 is FQDESV (reference sequence). The CDR3 covers 12 residues.

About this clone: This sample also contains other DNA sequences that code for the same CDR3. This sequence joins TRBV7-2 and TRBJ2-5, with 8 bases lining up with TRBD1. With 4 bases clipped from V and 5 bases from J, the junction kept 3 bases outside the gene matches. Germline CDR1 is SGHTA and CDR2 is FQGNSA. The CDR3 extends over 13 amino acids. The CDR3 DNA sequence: TGTGCCAGCAGCTCTGACAGGGGCGAGACCCAGTACTTC. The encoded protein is CASSSDRGETQYF.

CDR3 protein: CASSHAVQGGYEQYF. CDR3 nucleotides: TGTGCCAGCAGCCACGCCGTGCAGGGTGGCTACGAGCAGTACTTC. The chain recombines TRBV7-2 with TRBJ2-7; weak D call: TRBD1 (5 bases). There are 15 residues in the CDR3. Germline V CDR1 and CDR2: SGHTA, FQGNSA. The germline V and J ends were trimmed by 5 bases and 3 bases, with 17 bases remaining between them.

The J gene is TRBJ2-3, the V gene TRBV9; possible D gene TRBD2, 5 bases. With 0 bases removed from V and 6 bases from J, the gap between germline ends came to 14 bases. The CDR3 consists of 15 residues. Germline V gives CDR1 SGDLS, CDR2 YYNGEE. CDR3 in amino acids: CASSVGLGGYDTQYF. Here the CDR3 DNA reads TGTGCCAGCAGCGTAGGGCTAGGCGGGTACGATACGCAGTATTTT. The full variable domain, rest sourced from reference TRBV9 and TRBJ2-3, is DSGVTQTPKHLITATGQRVTLRCSPRSGDLSVYWYQQSLDQGLQFLIQYYNGEERAKGNILERFSAQQFPDLHSELNLSSLELGDSALYFCASSVGLGGYDTQYFGPGTRLTVL.

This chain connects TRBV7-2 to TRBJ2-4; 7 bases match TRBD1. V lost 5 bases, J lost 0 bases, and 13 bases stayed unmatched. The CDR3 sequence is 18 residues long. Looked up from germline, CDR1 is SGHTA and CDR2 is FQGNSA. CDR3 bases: TGTGCCAGCAGCACCGGGACAGTCTTTAATATAGCCAAAAACATTCAGTACTTC. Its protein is CASSTGTVFNIAKNIQYF.

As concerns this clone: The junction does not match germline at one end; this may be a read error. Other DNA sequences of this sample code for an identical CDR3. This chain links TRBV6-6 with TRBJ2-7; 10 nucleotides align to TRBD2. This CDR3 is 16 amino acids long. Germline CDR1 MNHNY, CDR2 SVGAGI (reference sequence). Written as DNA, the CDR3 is TGCGCCATAGGGGGGAGGGGACTAGCGCCTTCCTACGAGCAGTACTTC. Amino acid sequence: CAIGGRGLAPSYEQYF.

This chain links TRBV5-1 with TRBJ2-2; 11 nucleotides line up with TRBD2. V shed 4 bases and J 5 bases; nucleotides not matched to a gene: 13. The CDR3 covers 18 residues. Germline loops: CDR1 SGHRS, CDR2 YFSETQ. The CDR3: CASSLDRTSGRWTGELFF. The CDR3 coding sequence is TGCGCCAGCAGCCTGGATAGAACTAGCGGGAGATGGACCGGGGAGCTGTTTTTT.

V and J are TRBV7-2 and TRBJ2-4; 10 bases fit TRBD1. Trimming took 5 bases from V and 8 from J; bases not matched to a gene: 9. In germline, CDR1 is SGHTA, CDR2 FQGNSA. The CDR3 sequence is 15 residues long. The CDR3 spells CASSPRTGGSDIQYF. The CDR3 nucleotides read TGTGCCAGCAGCCCACGGACAGGGGGAAGTGACATTCAGTACTTC.

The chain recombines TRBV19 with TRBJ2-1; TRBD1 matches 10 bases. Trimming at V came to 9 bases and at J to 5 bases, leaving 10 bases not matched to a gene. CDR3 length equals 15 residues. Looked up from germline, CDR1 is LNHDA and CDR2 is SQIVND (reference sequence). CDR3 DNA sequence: TGTGCCAGCGGTACCCGACAGGGGGCAAACAATGAGCAGTTCTTC. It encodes CASGTRQGANNEQFF. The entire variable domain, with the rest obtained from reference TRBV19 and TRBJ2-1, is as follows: DGGITQSPKYLFRKEGQNVTLSCEQNLNHDAMYWYRQDPGQGLRLIYYSQIVNDFQKGDIAEGYSVSREKKESFPLTVTSAQKNPTAFYLCASGTRQGANNEQFFGPGTRLTVL.

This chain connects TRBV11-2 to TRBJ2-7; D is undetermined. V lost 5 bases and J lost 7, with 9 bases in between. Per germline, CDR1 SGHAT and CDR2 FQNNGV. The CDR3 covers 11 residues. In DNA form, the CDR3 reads TGTGCCAGCAGCCAGTCTTGGGAGCAGTACTTC. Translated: CASSQSWEQYF.

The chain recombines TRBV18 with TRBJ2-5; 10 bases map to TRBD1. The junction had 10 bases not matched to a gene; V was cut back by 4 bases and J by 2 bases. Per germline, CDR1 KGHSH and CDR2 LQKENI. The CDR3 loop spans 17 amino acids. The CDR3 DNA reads TGTGCCAGCTCACGCCGGGACAGGGGCATCGGGCAAGAGACCCAGTACTTC. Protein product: CASSRRDRGIGQETQYF. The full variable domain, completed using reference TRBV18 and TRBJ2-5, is NAGVMQNPRHLVRRRGQEARLRCSPMKGHSHVYWYRQLPEEGLKFMVYLQKENIIDESGMPKERFSAEFPKEGPSILRIQQVVRGDSAAYFCASSRRDRGIGQETQYFGPGTRLLVL.

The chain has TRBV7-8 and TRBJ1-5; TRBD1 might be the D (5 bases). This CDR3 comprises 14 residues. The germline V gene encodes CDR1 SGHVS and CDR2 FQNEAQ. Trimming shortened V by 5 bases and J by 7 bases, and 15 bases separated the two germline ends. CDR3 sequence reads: CASSLGGGDQPQHF. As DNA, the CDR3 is TGTGCCAGCAGCCTCGGGGGGGGTGACCAGCCCCAGCATTTT. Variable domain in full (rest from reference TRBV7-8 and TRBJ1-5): GAGVSQSPRYKVAKRGQDVALRCDPISGHVSLFWYQQALGQGPEFLTYFQNEAQLDKSGLPSDRFFAERPEGSVSTLKIQRTQQEDSAVYLCASSLGGGDQPQHFGDGTRLSIL.

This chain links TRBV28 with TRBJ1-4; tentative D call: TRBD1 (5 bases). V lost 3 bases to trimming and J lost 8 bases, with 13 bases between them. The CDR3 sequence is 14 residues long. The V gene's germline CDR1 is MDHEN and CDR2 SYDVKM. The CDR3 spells CASSFNFRGEKLFF. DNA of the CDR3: TGTGCCAGCAGTTTTAATTTTCGGGGGGAAAAACTGTTTTTT.

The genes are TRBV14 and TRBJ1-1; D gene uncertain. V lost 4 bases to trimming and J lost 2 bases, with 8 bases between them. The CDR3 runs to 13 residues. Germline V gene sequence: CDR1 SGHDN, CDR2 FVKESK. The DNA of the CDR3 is TGTGCCAGCAGCCTAGGACTAAACACTGAAGCTTTCTTT. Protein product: CASSLGLNTEAFF.

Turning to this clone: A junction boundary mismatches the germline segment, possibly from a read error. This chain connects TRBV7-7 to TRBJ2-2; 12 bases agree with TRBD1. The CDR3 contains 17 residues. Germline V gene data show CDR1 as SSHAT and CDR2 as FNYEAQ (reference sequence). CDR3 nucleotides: TGTGCTAGCAGCCTACTGGGACAGGGGGCAAATGCCGGGGAGCTGTTTTTT. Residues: CASSLLGQGANAGELFF. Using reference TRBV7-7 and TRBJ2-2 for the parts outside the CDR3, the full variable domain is GAGVSQSPRYKVTKRGQDVTLRCDPISSHATLYWYQQALGQGPEFLTYFNYEAQPDKSGLPSDRFSAERPEGSISTLTIQRTEQRDSAMYRCASSLLGQGANAGELFFGEGSRLTVL.

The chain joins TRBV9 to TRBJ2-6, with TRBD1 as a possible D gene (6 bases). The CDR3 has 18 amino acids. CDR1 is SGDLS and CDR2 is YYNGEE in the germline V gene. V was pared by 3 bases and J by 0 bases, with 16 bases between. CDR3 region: CASSETPGQISGANVLTF. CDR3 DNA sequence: TGTGCCAGCAGCGAGACCCCAGGACAGATCTCTGGGGCCAACGTCCTGACTTTC.

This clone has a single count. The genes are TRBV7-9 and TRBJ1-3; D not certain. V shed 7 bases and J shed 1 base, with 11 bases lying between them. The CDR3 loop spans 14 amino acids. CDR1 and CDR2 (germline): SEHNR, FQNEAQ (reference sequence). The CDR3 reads CASNLGGSGNTIYF. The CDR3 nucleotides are TGTGCCAGCAACCTGGGAGGATCTGGAAACACCATATATTTT.

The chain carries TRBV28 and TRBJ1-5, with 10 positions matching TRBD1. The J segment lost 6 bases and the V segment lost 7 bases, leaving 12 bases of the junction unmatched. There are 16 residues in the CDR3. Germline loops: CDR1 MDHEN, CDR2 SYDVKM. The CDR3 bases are TGTGCCAGCATCAGTTTAGGACAGGGGGAAGGTCAGCCCCAGCATTTT. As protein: CASISLGQGEGQPQHF.

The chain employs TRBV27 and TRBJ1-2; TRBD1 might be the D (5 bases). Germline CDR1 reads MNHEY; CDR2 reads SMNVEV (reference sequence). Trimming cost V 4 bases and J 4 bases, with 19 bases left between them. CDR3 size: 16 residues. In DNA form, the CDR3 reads TGTGCCAGCAGTTCAACCCCTCAGGGCTTTCTCTATGGCTACACCTTC. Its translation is CASSSTPQGFLYGYTF.

Here the CDR3 reads CASSRRRARGETQYF. The DNA for the CDR3 is TGCGCCAGCAGCCGTCGGCGGGCCCGAGGGGAGACCCAGTACTTC. This chain links TRBV4-3 with TRBJ2-5; tentative D call: TRBD2 (5 bases). The CDR3 extends over 15 amino acids. Germline CDR1 is LGHNA and CDR2 is YSLEER. Deletions cut 4 bases from V and 5 bases from J, with 17 bases between.

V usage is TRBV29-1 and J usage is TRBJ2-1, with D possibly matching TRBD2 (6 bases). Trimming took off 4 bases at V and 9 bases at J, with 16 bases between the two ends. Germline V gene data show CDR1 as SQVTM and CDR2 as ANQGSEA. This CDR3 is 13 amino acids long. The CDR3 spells CSVAGRLVGEQFF. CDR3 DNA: TGCAGCGTTGCGGGGAGGCTAGTGGGTGAGCAGTTCTTC.

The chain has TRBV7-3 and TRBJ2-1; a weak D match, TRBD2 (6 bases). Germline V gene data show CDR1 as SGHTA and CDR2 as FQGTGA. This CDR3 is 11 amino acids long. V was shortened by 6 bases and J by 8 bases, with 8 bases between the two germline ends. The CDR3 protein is CASSTGDEQFF. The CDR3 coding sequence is TGTGCCAGCAGTACGGGGGATGAGCAGTTCTTC.